The T cell receptor (beta chain) described here comes from a study of T-cell memory formation after mild COVID-19. Findings of the study overall: Among clones peaking at day 37 in the second wave, SARS-CoV-2 specificity remained unconfirmed.

This clonotype was seen many times. The target antigen is unknown. The CDR3 totals 15 residues. In germline, CDR1 is SGHTA, CDR2 FQGNSA. The J segment lost 1 base and the V segment lost 4 bases, leaving 4 bases of the junction unmatched. Using its own MiXCR run on the 5' RACE reads, TCRdb lists one record per CDR3 protein. The sample holds over 50,000 distinct CDR3 sequences; around 10% are singletons and the top ten take 12%. The chain couples TRBV7-2 to TRBJ2-5; the match to TRBD2 covers 9 bases. The clonotype comes from an adult woman who had mild COVID-19 (a few samples of this study predate the infection). Cell type and time point are not known. The specimen sequenced was PBMCs or a T cell subset sorted from them (not recorded which). The CDR3 is CASSSRGGIQETQYF. The CDR3 nucleotides are TGTGCCAGCAGCTCGCGGGGGGGCATCCAAGAGACCCAGTACTTC.